The 25 T cell receptor beta chains below were found in one sample sequenced in a study of CXCR3-negative and CXCR3-positive naive CD8 T cells. Preparation of TRB cDNA libraries relied on 5' RACE carrying UMI labels. Each CDR3 protein gets one entry in TCRdb, which reprocessed the 5' RACE reads and gives no DNA. In total, the table holds about 40,000 distinct CDR3 sequences. Sequencing was performed on memory CD8+ T cells from blood. These receptors were collected from a human donor in good health. Some clones in this sample may be carry-over from other donors' samples.

The V and J genes are TRBV7-6 and TRBJ1-2. The germline V gene encodes CDR1 SGHVS and CDR2 FNYEAQ. The CDR3 spans 15 residues. This CDR3 is CASSLAPDGPDGYTF.

The genes are TRBV21-1 and TRBJ2-1; the D call of TRBD1 rests on TCRdb alone, since no DNA is present to check it. TRBV21-1 represents a pseudogene. The CDR3 has 19 residues. CDR3 region: CASRLPGPVGLGSVNEQFF.

CDR3 loop: CASSWEQWNQETQYF. The chain employs TRBV7-3 and TRBJ2-5. In germline, CDR1 is SGHTA, CDR2 FQGTGA. The length of the CDR3 is 15 residues.

This chain connects TRBV6-5 to TRBJ1-2; TCRdb's assignment of TRBD1 cannot be checked, as there is no DNA. The CDR3 has 16 amino acids. Germline V gene data show CDR1 as MNHEY and CDR2 as SVGAGI. CDR3 sequence: CASSYSMDGAGNGYTF.

CDR3 loop: CASSLGQGVDYGYTF. V gene TRBV7-9 combines with J gene TRBJ1-2; lacking DNA, the TRBD1 call made by TCRdb goes unchecked. From germline, CDR1 is SEHNR and CDR2 FQNEAQ (reference sequence). The CDR3 has 15 amino acids.

V gene TRBV29-1 combines with J gene TRBJ2-3; the D gene TCRdb calls, TRBD1, cannot be checked with no DNA. Germline V CDR1 and CDR2: SQVTM, ANQGSEA. The CDR3 has 13 amino acids. The CDR3: CSVEGTRDDTQYF.

This chain uses TRBV5-1 with TRBJ2-7. This CDR3 comprises 12 residues. Germline assignment: CDR1 SGHRS and CDR2 YFSETQ. CDR3 in amino acids: CASSLDLDEQYF.

The rearrangement joins TRBV7-9 to TRBJ2-7; the TCRdb call, TRBD1, lacks DNA for checking. Germline loops: CDR1 SEHNR, CDR2 FQNEAQ (reference sequence). CDR3 length: 15 amino acids. The CDR3 spells CASSPRTPGNYEQYF. The whole variable domain, filled in from reference TRBV7-9 and TRBJ2-7, reads DTGVSQNPRHKITKRGQNVTFRCDPISEHNRLYWYRQTLGQGPEFLTYFQNEAQLEKSRLLSDRFSAERPKGSFSTLEIQRTEQGDSAMYLCASSPRTPGNYEQYFGPGTRLTVT.

The J gene is TRBJ2-7, the V gene TRBV29-1; TCRdb designates TRBD1, a call that cannot be tested without DNA. This CDR3 region has 13 residues. CDR1 is SQVTM, CDR2 ANQGSEA, per germline. This CDR3 reads CSVAATVSYEQYF.

The chain has TRBV5-4 and TRBJ2-7. Germline lookup yields CDR1 SGHNT and CDR2 YYREEE (reference sequence). This CDR3 has 12 amino acids. CDR3 protein: CARQLRSYEQYF.

The chain recombines TRBV7-9 with TRBJ1-1; checking the TCRdb D call of TRBD1 is not possible without DNA. Germline values: CDR1 SEHNR, CDR2 FQNEAQ (reference sequence). The CDR3 is 15 amino acids. CDR3 sequence: CASSATGQENTEAFF.

The gene calls are TRBV19 and TRBJ2-3; TCRdb picks TRBD2, but there is no DNA to check that call. The germline V gene has CDR1 LNHDA and CDR2 SQIVND (reference sequence). The CDR3 covers 14 residues. CDR3 protein: CASSIGGGTDTQYF.

The V call is TRBV4-3, the J call TRBJ2-1; the D call of TRBD1 rests on TCRdb alone, since no DNA is present to check it. Germline loops: CDR1 LGHNA, CDR2 YSLEER. This CDR3 is built from 16 residues. The CDR3 loop is CASSTPGQGNYNEQFF.

The gene calls are TRBV27 and TRBJ2-3; TCRdb returns TRBD1, unconfirmable since there is no DNA. Looked up from germline, CDR1 is MNHEY and CDR2 is SMNVEV (reference sequence). The CDR3 covers 16 residues. CDR3 sequence: CASSPGGIGVADTQYF.

V is TRBV28 and J is TRBJ2-7. This CDR3 contains 12 residues. Per germline, CDR1 MDHEN and CDR2 SYDVKM. The CDR3 region is CASSTDSYEQYF.

V is TRBV7-2 and J is TRBJ2-3; checking the TCRdb D call of TRBD1 is not possible without DNA. The V gene's germline CDR1 is SGHTA and CDR2 FQGNSA. This CDR3 is 14 amino acids long. CDR3 loop: CASSLEGNTDTQYF.

The rearrangement links TRBV29-1 to TRBJ2-7. CDR1 SQVTM and CDR2 ANQGSEA come from the germline V gene. This CDR3 has 13 residues. The CDR3 is CSVEGKEGYEQYF.

V gene TRBV10-3 combines with J gene TRBJ2-7; TCRdb outputs TRBD1, but without DNA this stays unchecked. Germline V CDR1 and CDR2: ENHRY, SYGVKD. The CDR3 has 15 amino acids. CDR3 protein: CAISESRGVSYEQYF.

The rearrangement joins TRBV27 to TRBJ1-5. The CDR3 spans 15 residues. Germline V gives CDR1 MNHEY, CDR2 SMNVEV (reference sequence). The CDR3 reads CASSLSYYGNQPQHF.

This rearrangement joins TRBV28 to TRBJ2-5; the D call of TRBD1 rests on TCRdb alone, since no DNA is present to check it. CDR1 and CDR2 from the germline V gene are MDHEN and SYDVKM. The CDR3 sequence is 19 residues long. The CDR3 protein is CASSFPTPGTAKQQETQYF.

This chain joins TRBV20-1 and TRBJ2-1; TCRdb picks TRBD1, but there is no DNA to check that call. The CDR3 has 15 residues. CDR1 is DFQATT and CDR2 is SNEGSKA in the germline V gene (reference sequence). The CDR3 sequence: CSARRGSSSYNEQFF.

This chain joins TRBV28 and TRBJ1-5; TCRdb outputs TRBD1, but without DNA this stays unchecked. Germline CDR1 reads MDHEN; CDR2 reads SYDVKM. This CDR3 is built from 20 residues. The CDR3 region is CASSLTLGTGSFRGNQPQHF.

The chain couples TRBV27 to TRBJ2-7; TCRdb's assignment of TRBD1 cannot be checked, as there is no DNA. The CDR3 totals 13 residues. Germline CDR1 is MNHEY and CDR2 is SMNVEV (reference sequence). The CDR3: CASSPRGGRKQYF.

The V and J genes are TRBV20-1 and TRBJ2-1; there is no DNA to check the TCRdb D call of TRBD2. Germline CDR1 reads DFQATT; CDR2 reads SNEGSKA (reference sequence). The CDR3 consists of 19 residues. CDR3 amino acids: CSARAPSGIAEYSYNEQFF.

The V gene is TRBV28, the J gene TRBJ2-7; checking the TCRdb D call of TRBD2 is not possible without DNA. This CDR3 contains 12 residues. CDR1 and CDR2 (germline): MDHEN, SYDVKM. The CDR3 protein is CASSSGSYEQYF.